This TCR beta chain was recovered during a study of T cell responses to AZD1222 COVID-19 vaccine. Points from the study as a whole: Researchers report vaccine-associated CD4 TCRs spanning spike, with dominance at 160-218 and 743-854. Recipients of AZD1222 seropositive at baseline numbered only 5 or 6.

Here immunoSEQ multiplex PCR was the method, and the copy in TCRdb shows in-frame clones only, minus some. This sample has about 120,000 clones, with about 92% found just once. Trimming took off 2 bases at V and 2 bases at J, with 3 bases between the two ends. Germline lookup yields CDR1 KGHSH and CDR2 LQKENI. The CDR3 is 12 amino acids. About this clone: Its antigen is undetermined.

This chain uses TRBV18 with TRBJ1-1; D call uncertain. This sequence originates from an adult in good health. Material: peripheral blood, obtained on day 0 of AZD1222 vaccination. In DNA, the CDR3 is TGTGCCAGCTCACCAATCAACACTGAAGCTTTCTTT. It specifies CASSPINTEAFF.